These T cell receptor beta chains were read from a single sample in a study of blood T cell repertoires in COVID-19. Generated by immunoSEQ multiplex PCR, the TCRdb table keeps only in-frame clones and is missing some. The table shows some 240,000 clones, with around 86% occurring only once. Sequencing input: peripheral blood. These receptors all come from a woman between 65 and 79 years old with COVID-19, enrolled during active disease. CDR3s include the opening cysteine and the closing phenylalanine or tryptophan. Each record gives: D gene, V gene, clone size, J gene, CDR3 protein, CDR3 DNA. D genes are given only for firm matches. Size is stated for part of the rows, as once, few or many counts, or as a class when the clone is expanded.

TRBD1,TRBV19,.,TRBJ1-6,CASGTTGSLHF,TGTGCCAGTGGTACGACAGGGAGCCTCCACTTT
TRBD1,TRBV6-2/TRBV6-3,.,TRBJ2-1,CASSPAGTGGMFGHNEQFF,TGTGCCAGCAGTCCAGCCGGGACAGGGGGCATGTTTGGTCACAATGAGCAGTTCTTC
TRBD1,TRBV28,.,TRBJ1-4,CASTTGGDEKLFF,TGTGCCAGTACGACAGGGGGCGATGAAAAACTGTTTTTT
TRBD1,TRBV29-1,once,TRBJ2-1,CSVVGQGLYNEQFF,TGCAGCGTTGTGGGACAGGGGCTCTACAATGAGCAGTTCTTC
.,TRBV19,.,TRBJ1-2,CASSVTLERTYTF,TGTGCCAGTAGCGTAACACTAGAACGAACATACACCTTC
TRBD1,TRBV7-9,.,TRBJ2-7,CASSRADRDGFYYEQYF,TGTGCCAGCAGCCGGGCCGACAGGGACGGTTTTTACTACGAGCAGTACTTC
TRBD1,TRBV7-9,.,TRBJ2-5,CASSLGLWTGGWETQYF,TGTGCCAGCAGCTTAGGTCTGTGGACAGGGGGTTGGGAGACCCAGTACTTC
TRBD2,TRBV7-3,.,TRBJ2-1,CASSLRTSAHNEQFF,TGTGCCAGCAGCTTAAGGACTAGCGCCCACAATGAGCAGTTCTTC
.,TRBV14,.,TRBJ2-7,CASSQDAGTGEQYF,TGTGCCAGCAGCCAAGATGCGGGGACGGGCGAGCAGTACTTC
.,TRBV20-1,.,TRBJ2-7,CSASPTIRQSRSYEQYF,TGCAGTGCTAGTCCGACCATTCGACAGTCTCGATCCTACGAGCAGTACTTC
.,TRBV7-2,.,TRBJ1-3,CASSFLTGNTIYF,TGTGCCAGCAGCTTTCTAACTGGAAACACCATATATTTT
TRBD1,TRBV7-6,.,TRBJ1-3,CASSLGTGGNSGNTIYF,TGTGCCAGCAGCTTAGGGACAGGGGGTAACTCTGGAAACACCATATATTTT
TRBD2,TRBV11-3,.,TRBJ2-7,CASSSQLAGPYEQYF,TGTGCCAGCAGCTCTCAACTAGCGGGGCCCTACGAGCAGTACTTC
.,TRBV5-4,.,TRBJ1-1,CASTREQQLNTEAFF,TGTGCCAGCACCCGAGAACAACAGTTGAACACTGAAGCTTTCTTT
TRBD1,TRBV28,.,TRBJ1-5,CASSRQGTNNQPQHF,TGTGCCAGCAGTCGACAGGGGACGAACAATCAGCCCCAGCATTTT
.,TRBV5-1,.,TRBJ1-6,CASSLLQGDRSPLHF,TGCGCCAGCAGCCTGCTACAGGGAGACCGATCACCCCTCCACTTT
.,TRBV28,.,TRBJ1-2,CASTTAGFYGYTF,TGTGCCAGCACCACGGCAGGTTTCTATGGCTACACCTTC
TRBD1,TRBV11-2,.,TRBJ1-4,CASSLDLDRGEKLFF,TGTGCCAGCAGCTTAGATTTAGACAGGGGTGAAAAACTGTTTTTT
TRBD1,TRBV6-1,few,TRBJ1-2,CASSEPPQGAYGYTF,TGTGCCAGCAGTGAGCCCCCTCAGGGGGCCTATGGCTACACCTTC
TRBD1,TRBV28,.,TRBJ2-3,CASRTRDRAFPTQYF,TGTGCCAGCAGGACGCGGGACAGGGCCTTCCCTACGCAGTATTTT
TRBD1,TRBV19,once,TRBJ1-2,CASSDRGQGAGDGYTF,TGTGCCAGTAGTGATCGGGGACAGGGGGCCGGGGATGGCTACACCTTC
.,TRBV7-9,.,TRBJ1-1,CASSLGQDYTEAFF,TGTGCCAGCAGCTTAGGACAGGACTACACTGAAGCTTTCTTT
.,TRBV7-2,.,TRBJ2-1,CASSLYRSLYNEQFF,TGTGCCAGCAGCTTATACAGGTCCCTATACAATGAGCAGTTCTTC
TRBD1,TRBV28,.,TRBJ1-5,CASFRGGSQPQHF,TGTGCCAGCTTTAGAGGGGGCAGTCAGCCCCAGCATTTT
TRBD2,TRBV7-2,few,TRBJ2-7,CASSLGGGEQYF,TGTGCCAGCAGCTTAGGGGGAGGGGAGCAGTACTTC
.,TRBV10-3,.,TRBJ2-4,CAISEDPLGSKNIQYF,TGTGCCATCAGTGAAGACCCTCTAGGATCCAAAAACATTCAGTACTTC
.,TRBV19,.,TRBJ1-5,CASSIRAGGSNQPQHF,TGTGCCAGTAGTATAAGAGCGGGAGGTAGCAATCAGCCCCAGCATTTT
.,TRBV11-2,.,TRBJ1-3,CASSSRAGESSGNTIYF,TGTGCCAGCAGCTCTAGGGCGGGGGAAAGCTCTGGAAACACCATATATTTT
TRBD2,TRBV7-9,once,TRBJ2-7,CASRPLADGSYEQYF,TGTGCCAGCAGACCTCTAGCGGACGGCTCCTACGAGCAGTACTTC
.,TRBV6-2/TRBV6-3,.,TRBJ1-2,CASSYSRTETFNYGYTF,TGTGCCAGCAGTTACTCGAGGACAGAAACCTTTAACTATGGCTACACCTTC
TRBD2,TRBV18,.,TRBJ2-1,CASSTRGEGSYNEQFF,TGTGCCAGCTCAACACGGGGGGAAGGCTCCTACAATGAGCAGTTCTTC
.,TRBV29-1,.,TRBJ1-5,CSVQDKDRDQPQHF,TGCAGCGTTCAAGATAAAGACAGAGATCAGCCCCAGCATTTT
TRBD2,TRBV5-4,.,TRBJ2-2,CASSPGTSPSGELFF,TGTGCCAGCAGCCCCGGGACTAGCCCTTCCGGGGAGCTGTTTTTT
.,TRBV5-6,once,TRBJ1-6,CASSFSQASSYNSPLHF,TGTGCCAGCAGCTTCTCCCAGGCGAGCTCCTATAATTCACCCCTCCACTTT
.,TRBV5-1,.,TRBJ2-2,CASSFTAVAGELFF,TGCGCCAGCAGCTTTACCGCCGTAGCCGGGGAGCTGTTTTTT
TRBD2,TRBV24-1,.,TRBJ2-3,CATSVQGLAGSRTDTQYF,TGTGCCACCAGTGTCCAGGGACTAGCGGGATCTCGCACAGATACGCAGTATTTT
TRBD1,TRBV29-1,.,TRBJ1-1,CSGGTAEAFF,TGCAGCGGAGGGACAGCTGAAGCTTTCTTT
TRBD2,TRBV5-1,.,TRBJ2-3,CASSLVAGVPDTQYF,TGCGCCAGCAGCTTGGTTGCGGGAGTCCCAGATACGCAGTATTTT
.,TRBV6-2/TRBV6-3,.,TRBJ1-2,CASGSLYGYTF,TGTGCCAGCGGTTCCCTCTATGGCTACACCTTC
TRBD2,TRBV7-2,.,TRBJ2-5,CASSLRSGSWETQYF,TGTGCCAGCAGCTTACGTAGCGGGAGTTGGGAGACCCAGTACTTC
TRBD1,TRBV7-8,.,TRBJ2-7,CASSFTRDRVYEQYF,TGTGCCAGCAGCTTTACGAGGGACAGGGTTTACGAGCAGTACTTC
TRBD1,TRBV20-1,.,TRBJ1-2,CSASPGTATYGYTF,TGCAGTGCTAGTCCCGGGACAGCCACTTATGGCTACACCTTC
.,TRBV18,.,TRBJ1-2,CASSPGQNSYGYTF,TGTGCCAGCTCACCAGGTCAGAACAGCTATGGCTACACCTTC
.,TRBV29-1,.,TRBJ2-1,CSVDVEGSYNEQFF,TGCAGCGTAGATGTCGAGGGTTCCTACAATGAGCAGTTCTTC
.,TRBV10-3,.,TRBJ2-3,CATQDSRDTDTQYF,TGTGCCACGCAAGACAGCCGCGACACAGATACGCAGTATTTT
.,TRBV27,.,TRBJ2-7,CASSPRRDWDYEQYF,TGTGCCAGCAGTCCACGCCGGGACTGGGACTACGAGCAGTACTTC
TRBD2,TRBV28,.,TRBJ2-5,CASMAGRRWETQYF,TGTGCCAGCATGGCCGGGAGGAGGTGGGAGACCCAGTACTTC
.,TRBV5-6,once,TRBJ1-5,CASSLQGDQPQHF,TGTGCCAGCAGCTTACAAGGGGATCAGCCCCAGCATTTT